The present TCR beta chain was sequenced within a study of cytomegalovirus exposure and HLA in healthy donors. Germline V gene sequence: CDR1 SNHLY, CDR2 FYNNEI. V gave up 6 bases and J gave up 1 base; unmatched junction bases: 3. CDR3 length equals 14 residues. This clone has only one observation. Its antigen remains unidentified. Whole-study findings and limits: CMV serostatus was the only immune exposure information that was available.

13 Jbeta primers and 60 Vbeta primers were used for the PCR. Some clones are missing from TCRdb's copy, which holds only in-frame ones; the method was immunoSEQ multiplex PCR. The sample records about 110,000 clones, approximately 70% being singletons. The gene calls are TRBV2 and TRBJ1-1, with 9 positions matching TRBD1. The receptor's source is a woman under 40 in good health and CMV-seronegative. Sequences were obtained from PBMCs. In DNA form, the CDR3 reads TGTGCCAGCAGCGGACAGGGGAGGAACACTGAAGCTTTCTTT. This codes for CASSGQGRNTEAFF.